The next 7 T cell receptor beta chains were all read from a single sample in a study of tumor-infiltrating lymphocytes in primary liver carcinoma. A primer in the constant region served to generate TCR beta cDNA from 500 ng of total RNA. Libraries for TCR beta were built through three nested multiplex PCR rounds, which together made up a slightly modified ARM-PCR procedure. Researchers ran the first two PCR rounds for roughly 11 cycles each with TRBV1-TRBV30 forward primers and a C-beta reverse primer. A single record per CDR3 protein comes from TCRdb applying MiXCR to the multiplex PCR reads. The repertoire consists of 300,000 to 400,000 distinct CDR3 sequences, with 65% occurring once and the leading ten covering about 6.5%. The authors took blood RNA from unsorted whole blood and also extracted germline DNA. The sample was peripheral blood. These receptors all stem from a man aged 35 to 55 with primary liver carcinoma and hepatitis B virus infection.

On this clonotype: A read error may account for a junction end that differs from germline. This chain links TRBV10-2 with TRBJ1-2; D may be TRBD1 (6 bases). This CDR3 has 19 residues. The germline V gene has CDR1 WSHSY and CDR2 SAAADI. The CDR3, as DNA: TGCGCCAGCACCTCGAGGGGGGGGGTTCAAGGCGCTCCAACGTATGGCTACGCCTTC. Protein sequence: CASTSRGGVQGAPTYGYAF.

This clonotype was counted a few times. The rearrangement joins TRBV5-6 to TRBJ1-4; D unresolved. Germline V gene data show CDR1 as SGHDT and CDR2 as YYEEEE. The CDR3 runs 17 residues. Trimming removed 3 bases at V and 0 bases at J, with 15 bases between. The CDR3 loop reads CASSSGFHRATNEKLFF. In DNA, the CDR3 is TGTGCCAGCAGCTCCGGCTTCCACCGGGCAACTAATGAAAAACTGTTTTTT. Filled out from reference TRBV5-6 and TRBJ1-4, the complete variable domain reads DAGVTQSPTHLIKTRGQQVTLRCSPKSGHDTVSWYQQALGQGPQFIFQYYEEEERQRGNFPDRFSGHQFPNYSSELNVNALLLGDSALYLCASSSGFHRATNEKLFFGSGTQLSVL.

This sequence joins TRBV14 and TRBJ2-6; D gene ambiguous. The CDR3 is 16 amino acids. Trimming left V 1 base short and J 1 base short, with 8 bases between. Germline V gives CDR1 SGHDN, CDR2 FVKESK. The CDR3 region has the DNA TGTGCCAGCAGCCAAGTTGGATATTCTGGGGCCAACGTCCTGACTTTC. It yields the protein CASSQVGYSGANVLTF.

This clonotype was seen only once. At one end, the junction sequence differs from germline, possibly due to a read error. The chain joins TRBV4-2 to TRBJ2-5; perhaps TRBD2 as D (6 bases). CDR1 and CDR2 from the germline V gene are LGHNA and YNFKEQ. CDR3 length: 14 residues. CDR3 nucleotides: TGTGCCAACAGCCCGGGACTCCGGGGAGAGGCGCAGTACTTC. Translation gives CANSPGLRGEAQYF.

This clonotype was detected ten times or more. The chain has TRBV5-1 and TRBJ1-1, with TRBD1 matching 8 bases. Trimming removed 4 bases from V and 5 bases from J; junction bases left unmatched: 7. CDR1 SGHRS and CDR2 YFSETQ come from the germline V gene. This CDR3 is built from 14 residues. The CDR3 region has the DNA TGCGCCAGCAGCCCGGACAGGGTTCGGACTGAAGCTTTCTTT. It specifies CASSPDRVRTEAFF.

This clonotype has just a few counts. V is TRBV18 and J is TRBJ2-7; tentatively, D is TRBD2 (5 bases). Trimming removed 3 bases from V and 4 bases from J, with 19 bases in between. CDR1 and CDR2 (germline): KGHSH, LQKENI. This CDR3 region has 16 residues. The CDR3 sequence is CASSPEKRVSDYEQYF. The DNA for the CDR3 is TGTGCCAGCTCACCGGAAAAGAGGGTCAGTGATTACGAGCAGTACTTC.

The CDR3, as DNA: TGTGTCAGTAGATTCGTACCGAGTCAAGAGACCCAGTACTTC. Protein sequence: CVSRFVPSQETQYF. This chain connects TRBV11-2 to TRBJ2-5; no clear D gene. Germline values: CDR1 SGHAT, CDR2 FQNNGV. The CDR3 length is 14 residues. The full variable domain, with the rest looked up from reference TRBV11-2 and TRBJ2-5, is EAGVAQSPRYKIIEKRQSVAFWCNPISGHATLYWYQQILGQGPKLLIQFQNNGVVDDSQLPKDRFSAERLKGVDSTLKIQPAKLEDSAVYLCVSRFVPSQETQYFGPGTRLLVL.